Presented here are 16 T cell receptor beta chains from one specimen sequenced in a study of prognosis after radiotherapy for stage I lung cancer. Genomic DNA was subjected to two-round multiplex PCR for amplification of TCR beta CDR3. First-round PCR amplification was performed with primers specific to each TRBV and TRBJ gene. Using its own MiXCR run on the multiplex PCR reads, TCRdb lists one record per CDR3 protein. The top ten hold under 10% of the sample, which has some 60,000 distinct CDR3 sequences, 26% seen once. The material was PBMCs, obtained before or after stereotactic body radiation therapy (not recorded which). The origin of the receptors is a donor over 45 with non-small cell lung cancer.

The CDR3 is CASQEQGPYEQYF. The DNA for the CDR3 is TGTGCCAGCCAAGAACAGGGACCCTACGAGCAGTACTTC. V and J are TRBV3-1 and TRBJ2-7, with a tentative D call TRBD1 (6 bases). The CDR3 runs to 13 residues. V was trimmed by 8 bases and J by 2 bases, leaving 13 bases between them. Germline-derived CDR1 and CDR2 are LGHDT and YNNKEL (reference sequence).

This clonotype has just one count. The chain employs TRBV12-3 or TRBV12-4 and TRBJ1-6; D might be TRBD1 (5 bases). The CDR3 contains 15 residues. CDR3 in DNA: TGTGAAAGCGCTCTCGGGCAGGGAACGGGTTCACCCCTCCACTTT. The encoded protein is CESALGQGTGSPLHF.

As for this clonotype: A much more abundant neighbour one base away suggests this may be a read error. The chain recombines TRBV4-1 with TRBJ1-3; D is unclear. This CDR3 contains 14 residues. Germline CDR1 is MGHRA and CDR2 is YSYEKL. The CDR3 nucleotides are TGCGCCAGAAGCCAGCCCCGCTCTGGAAACACCATATATTTT. The encoded protein is CARSQPRSGNTIYF.

This clonotype occurred many times. This chain joins TRBV20-1 and TRBJ1-3; D call uncertain. This CDR3 has 14 amino acids. CDR1 is DFQATT, CDR2 SNEGSKA, per germline (reference sequence). V lost 3 bases and J lost 4, with 13 bases in between. The CDR3 DNA follows: TGCAGTGCTAGTGATCGCGGGAGAGGAAACACCATATATTTT. It is translated as CSASDRGRGNTIYF.

As for this clonotype: The junction departs from the called germline gene at one end, perhaps through a read error. The chain is built from TRBV6-5 and TRBJ2-7, with D unclear. CDR3 length: 15 residues. The germline CDR1 and CDR2 sequences are MNHEY and SVGAGI. The DNA for the CDR3 is TGTGCCAGCAGTTACCAAGTGGGGAATTACTACGTGCAGTACTTC. Protein sequence: CASSYQVGNYYVQYF.

To note about this clonotype: A read error is the likely source, as a far larger clone sits one nucleotide away. This chain uses TRBV6-4 with TRBJ1-6; 8 bases align to TRBD1. Unmatched junction bases numbered 8, after V lost 5 bases and J lost 8 bases. From germline, CDR1 is MRHNA and CDR2 SNTAGT. The CDR3 has 15 amino acids. In DNA form, the CDR3 reads TGTGCCAGCAGTACTATCGGGACAGGCCATTCACCCCTCCACTTT. Translating gives CASSTIGTGHSPLHF.

This clonotype was seen a handful of times. V and J are TRBV19 and TRBJ2-1; TRBD2 matches 7 bases. Germline-derived CDR1 and CDR2 are LNHDA and SQIVND (reference sequence). V gave up 5 bases and J gave up 12 bases; unmatched junction bases: 13. This CDR3 contains 14 residues. As DNA, the CDR3 is TGTGCCAGTAGTGCACCCTGGGAGGGACTCGGGCAGTTCTTC. The encoded protein is CASSAPWEGLGQFF. The complete variable domain, with remaining parts taken from reference TRBV19 and TRBJ2-1, reads DGGITQSPKYLFRKEGQNVTLSCEQNLNHDAMYWYRQDPGQGLRLIYYSQIVNDFQKGDIAEGYSVSREKKESFPLTVTSAQKNPTAFYLCASSAPWEGLGQFFGPGTRLTVL.

This clonotype was detected many times. The chain combines TRBV24-1 with TRBJ2-1, with no clear D. CDR3 size: 13 residues. From germline, CDR1 is KGHDR and CDR2 SFDVKD. Trimming shortened V by 1 base and J by 5 bases, and 5 bases separated the two germline ends. The CDR3 nucleotides read TGTGCCACCAGTGATTTTCCAAACAATGAGCAGTTCTTC. Translating it yields CATSDFPNNEQFF.

This clonotype was seen ten or more times. V gene TRBV11-2 combines with J gene TRBJ1-4; D not resolved. Germline V lookup: CDR1 SGHAT, CDR2 FQNNGV. The CDR3 contains 15 residues. Deletions cut 3 bases from V and 3 bases from J, with 11 bases between. The CDR3 loop reads CASSFNRLSNEKLFF. DNA of the CDR3: TGTGCCAGCAGCTTCAACAGACTTTCTAATGAAAAACTGTTTTTT.

Regarding this clonotype: Just one base apart from a much larger clone, this may be a read error. The genes are TRBV29-1 and TRBJ2-1, with 11 nucleotides matching TRBD2. Looked up from germline, CDR1 is SQVTM and CDR2 is ANQGSEA. The CDR3 length is 11 residues. CDR3 loop: CGVILAGGLFF. CDR3 in DNA: TGCGGCGTTATATTAGCGGGGGGGCTGTTCTTC.

This clonotype was seen ten or more times. CDR3 coding DNA: TGTGCCAGCAGCTTGTCGTCCCTAGGAGCGGGGATCGGCGAGCAGTACTTC. Its translation is CASSLSSLGAGIGEQYF. The rearrangement uses TRBV5-5 and TRBJ2-7; 7 bases are shared with TRBD2. The CDR3 length is 17 residues. Germline-derived CDR1 and CDR2 are SGHKS and YYEKEE (reference sequence). After removal of 1 base from V and 6 bases from J, the junction contained 16 bases not matched to a gene.

This clonotype occurred many times. The V gene is TRBV9, the J gene TRBJ2-6; no firm D call. V was trimmed by 5 bases and J by 0 bases, leaving 3 bases between them. The V gene's germline CDR1 is SGDLS and CDR2 YYNGEE. The CDR3 contains 13 residues. The CDR3 DNA reads as TGTGCCAGCAGGTTCTCTGGGGCCAACGTCCTGACTTTC. Amino acid sequence: CASRFSGANVLTF. Supplemented by reference TRBV9 and TRBJ2-6, the full variable domain reads DSGVTQTPKHLITATGQRVTLRCSPRSGDLSVYWYQQSLDQGLQFLIQYYNGEERAKGNILERFSAQQFPDLHSELNLSSLELGDSALYFCASRFSGANVLTFGAGSRLTVL.

In its sample, this clonotype was seen many times. The chain uses TRBV2 and TRBJ2-5; 8 bases map to TRBD2. The J segment lost 5 bases and the V segment lost 0 bases, leaving 5 bases of the junction unmatched. CDR1 is SNHLY, CDR2 FYNNEI, per germline. The CDR3 is 15 amino acids. Here the CDR3 reads CASSEAKGLEETQYF. In DNA form, the CDR3 reads TGTGCCAGCAGTGAAGCCAAGGGACTAGAGGAGACCCAGTACTTC.

The sample holds many counts of this clonotype. The V and J genes are TRBV6-5 and TRBJ2-7, with 8 nucleotides matching TRBD2. The ends lost 2 bases at V and 3 bases at J; junction bases unmatched: 9. This CDR3 contains 16 residues. Germline V gene lookup returns CDR1 MNHEY and CDR2 SVGAGI. The CDR3 loop is CASSYRPGGGNYEQYF. DNA for the CDR3: TGTGCCAGCAGTTACCGACCCGGGGGGGGCAACTACGAGCAGTACTTC.

This clonotype was seen only a few times. Being one base from a much bigger clone, this may be a read error. The chain recombines TRBV18 with TRBJ2-3; 10 bases match TRBD2. The germline gives CDR1 KGHSH, CDR2 LQKENI. V trimming: 3 bases; J trimming: 6 bases; junction bases outside the gene matches: 9. The CDR3 covers 16 residues. DNA of the CDR3: TGTGCCAGCTCACCGGCCGGGACTAGCGTGGGGGATACGCAGTATTTT. It is translated as CASSPAGTSVGDTQYF.

This clonotype was seen repeatedly, ten times or more. J is TRBJ1-1 and V is TRBV29-1; 8 bases are a match to TRBD1. This CDR3 region has 13 residues. The V and J ends lost 4 bases and 1 base, in that order; junction bases with no gene match: 2. Germline-derived CDR1 and CDR2 are SQVTM and ANQGSEA. The CDR3 loop reads CSVAQGANTEAFF. For the CDR3, the DNA is TGCAGCGTTGCCCAGGGGGCGAACACTGAAGCTTTCTTT.